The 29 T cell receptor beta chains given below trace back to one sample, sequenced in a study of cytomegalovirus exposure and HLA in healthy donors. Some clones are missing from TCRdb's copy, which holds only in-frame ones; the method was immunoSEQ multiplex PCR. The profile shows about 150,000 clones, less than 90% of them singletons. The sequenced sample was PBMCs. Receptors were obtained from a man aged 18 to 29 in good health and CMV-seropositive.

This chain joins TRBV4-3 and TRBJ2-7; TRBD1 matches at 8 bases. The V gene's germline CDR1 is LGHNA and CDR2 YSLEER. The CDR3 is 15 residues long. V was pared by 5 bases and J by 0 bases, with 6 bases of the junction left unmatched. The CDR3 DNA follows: TGCGCCAGCAGCTACGGCGGGACAGGCTCCTACGAGCAGTACTTC. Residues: CASSYGGTGSYEQYF.

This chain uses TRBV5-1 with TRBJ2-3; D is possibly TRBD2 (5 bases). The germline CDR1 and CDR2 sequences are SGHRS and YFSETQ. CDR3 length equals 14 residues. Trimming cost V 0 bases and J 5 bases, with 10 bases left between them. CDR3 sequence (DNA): TGCGCCAGCAGCTTGGGGGCCGGGGAAGATACGCAGTATTTT. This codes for CASSLGAGEDTQYF.

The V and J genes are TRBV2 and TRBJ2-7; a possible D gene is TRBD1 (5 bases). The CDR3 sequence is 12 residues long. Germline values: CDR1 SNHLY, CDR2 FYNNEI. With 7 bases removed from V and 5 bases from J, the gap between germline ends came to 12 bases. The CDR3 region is CASTETVNEQYF. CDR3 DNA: TGTGCCAGCACCGAGACAGTAAACGAGCAGTACTTC. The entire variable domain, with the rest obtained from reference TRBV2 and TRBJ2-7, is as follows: EPEVTQTPSHQVTQMGQEVILRCVPISNHLYFYWYRQILGQKVEFLVSFYNNEISEKSEIFDDQFSVERPDGSNFTLKIRSTKLEDSAMYFCASTETVNEQYFGPGTRLTVT.

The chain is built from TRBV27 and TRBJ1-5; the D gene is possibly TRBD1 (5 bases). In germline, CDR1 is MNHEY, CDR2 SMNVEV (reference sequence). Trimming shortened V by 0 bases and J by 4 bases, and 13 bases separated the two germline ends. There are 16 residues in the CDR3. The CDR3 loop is CASSLSAGLTNQPQHF. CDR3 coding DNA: TGTGCCAGCAGTTTATCGGCGGGACTGACGAATCAGCCCCAGCATTTT.

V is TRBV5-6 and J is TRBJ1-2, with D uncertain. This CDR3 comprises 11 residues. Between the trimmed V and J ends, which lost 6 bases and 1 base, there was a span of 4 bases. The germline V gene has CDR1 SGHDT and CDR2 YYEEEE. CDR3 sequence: CASTNNYGYTF. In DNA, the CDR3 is TGTGCCAGCACCAATAACTATGGCTACACCTTC.

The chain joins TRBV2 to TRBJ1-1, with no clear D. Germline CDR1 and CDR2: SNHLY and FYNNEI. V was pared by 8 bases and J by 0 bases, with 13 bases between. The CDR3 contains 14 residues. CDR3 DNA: TGTGCCAGCGAAATGGGAGCGCTGAACACTGAAGCTTTCTTT. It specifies CASEMGALNTEAFF. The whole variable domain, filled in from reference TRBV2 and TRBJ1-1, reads EPEVTQTPSHQVTQMGQEVILRCVPISNHLYFYWYRQILGQKVEFLVSFYNNEISEKSEIFDDQFSVERPDGSNFTLKIRSTKLEDSAMYFCASEMGALNTEAFFGQGTRLTVV.

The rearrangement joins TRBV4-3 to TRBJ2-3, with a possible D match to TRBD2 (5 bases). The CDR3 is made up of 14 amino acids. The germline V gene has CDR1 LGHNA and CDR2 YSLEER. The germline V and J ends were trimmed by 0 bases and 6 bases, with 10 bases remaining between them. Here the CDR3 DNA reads TGCGCCAGCAGCCAAGATAGCGCTACGGATACGCAGTATTTT. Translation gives CASSQDSATDTQYF.

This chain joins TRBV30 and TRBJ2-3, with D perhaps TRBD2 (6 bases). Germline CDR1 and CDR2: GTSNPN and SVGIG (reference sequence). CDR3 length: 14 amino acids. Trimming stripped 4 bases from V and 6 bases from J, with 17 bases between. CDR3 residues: CAWTPSVRVDTQYF. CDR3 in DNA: TGTGCCTGGACCCCTAGCGTAAGGGTGGATACGCAGTATTTT.

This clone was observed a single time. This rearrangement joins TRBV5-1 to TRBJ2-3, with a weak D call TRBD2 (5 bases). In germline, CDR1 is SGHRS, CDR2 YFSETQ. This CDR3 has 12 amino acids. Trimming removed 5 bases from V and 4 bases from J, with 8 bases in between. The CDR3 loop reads CASREGPDTQYF. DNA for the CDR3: TGCGCCAGCAGAGAGGGCCCAGATACGCAGTATTTT. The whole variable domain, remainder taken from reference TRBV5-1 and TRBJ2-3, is KAGVTQTPRYLIKTRGQQVTLSCSPISGHRSVSWYQQTPGQGLQFLFEYFSETQRNKGNFPGRFSGRQFSNSRSEMNVSTLELGDSALYLCASREGPDTQYFGPGTRLTVL.

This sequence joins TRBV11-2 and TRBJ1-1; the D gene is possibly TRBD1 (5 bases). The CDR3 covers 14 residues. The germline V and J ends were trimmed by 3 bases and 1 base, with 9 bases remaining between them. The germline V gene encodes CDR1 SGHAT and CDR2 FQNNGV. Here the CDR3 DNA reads TGTGCCAGCAGCTTGACCCAGGGGAACACTGAAGCTTTCTTT. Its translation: CASSLTQGNTEAFF.

The CDR3 sequence: CASSFALNTEAFF. The CDR3 coding sequence is TGCGCCAGCAGCTTCGCGTTGAACACTGAAGCTTTCTTT. The chain joins TRBV5-1 to TRBJ1-1; D unresolved. Per the germline V gene, CDR1 is SGHRS and CDR2 is YFSETQ. Trimming cost V 2 bases and J 0 bases, with 5 bases left between them. The CDR3 sequence is 13 residues long.

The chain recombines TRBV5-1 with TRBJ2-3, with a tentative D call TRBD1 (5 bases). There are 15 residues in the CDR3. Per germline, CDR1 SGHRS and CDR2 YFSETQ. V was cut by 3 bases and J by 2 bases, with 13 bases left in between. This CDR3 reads CASSSDSISTDTQYF. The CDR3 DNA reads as TGCGCCAGCAGCTCAGACAGTATTTCCACAGATACGCAGTATTTT.

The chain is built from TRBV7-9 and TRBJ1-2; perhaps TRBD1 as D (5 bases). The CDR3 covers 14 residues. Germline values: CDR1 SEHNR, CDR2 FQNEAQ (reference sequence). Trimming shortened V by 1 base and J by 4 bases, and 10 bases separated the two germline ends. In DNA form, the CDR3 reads TGTGCCAGCAGCTTAGAGCAGGGCCGCTATGGCTACACCTTC. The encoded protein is CASSLEQGRYGYTF.

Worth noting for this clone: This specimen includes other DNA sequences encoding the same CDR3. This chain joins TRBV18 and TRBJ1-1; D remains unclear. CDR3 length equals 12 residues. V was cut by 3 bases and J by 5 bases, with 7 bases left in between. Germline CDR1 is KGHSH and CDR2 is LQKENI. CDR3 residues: CASSPRRTEAFF. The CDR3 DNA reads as TGTGCCAGCTCACCCCGTCGGACTGAAGCTTTCTTT.

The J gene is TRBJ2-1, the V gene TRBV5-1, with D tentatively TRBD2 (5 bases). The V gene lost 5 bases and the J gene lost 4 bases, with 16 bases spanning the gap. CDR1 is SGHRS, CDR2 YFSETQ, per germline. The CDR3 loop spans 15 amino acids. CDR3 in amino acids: CASSYGYGLYNEQFF. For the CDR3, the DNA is TGCGCCAGCAGTTACGGGTATGGACTGTACAATGAGCAGTTCTTC.

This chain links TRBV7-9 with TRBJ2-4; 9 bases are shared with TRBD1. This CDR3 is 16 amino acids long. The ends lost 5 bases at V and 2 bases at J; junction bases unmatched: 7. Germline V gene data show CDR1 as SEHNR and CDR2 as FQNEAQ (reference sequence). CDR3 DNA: TGTGCCAGCAGCGCCACAGGGGGCTTGTCCAAAAACATTCAGTACTTC. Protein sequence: CASSATGGLSKNIQYF.

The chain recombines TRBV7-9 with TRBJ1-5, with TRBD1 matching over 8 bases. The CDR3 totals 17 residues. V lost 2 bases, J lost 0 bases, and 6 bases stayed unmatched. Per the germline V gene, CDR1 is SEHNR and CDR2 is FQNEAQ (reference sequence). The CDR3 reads CASSLSGGLRSNQPQHF. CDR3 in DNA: TGTGCCAGCAGCTTATCAGGGGGCTTACGTAGCAATCAGCCCCAGCATTTT.

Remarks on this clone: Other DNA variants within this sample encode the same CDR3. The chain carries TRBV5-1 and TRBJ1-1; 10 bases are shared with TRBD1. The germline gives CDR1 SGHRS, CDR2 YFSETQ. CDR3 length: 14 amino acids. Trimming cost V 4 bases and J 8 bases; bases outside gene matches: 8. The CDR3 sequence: CASSLPGQGSEAFF. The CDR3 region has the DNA TGCGCCAGCAGCCTGCCGGGACAGGGGTCCGAAGCTTTCTTT.

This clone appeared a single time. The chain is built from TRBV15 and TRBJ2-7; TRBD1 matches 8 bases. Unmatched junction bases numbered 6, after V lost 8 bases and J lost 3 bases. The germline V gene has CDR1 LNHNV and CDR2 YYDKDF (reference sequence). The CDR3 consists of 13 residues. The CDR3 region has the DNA TGTGCCACCGGACAGGGAGGCGGCTACGAGCAGTACTTC. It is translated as CATGQGGGYEQYF.

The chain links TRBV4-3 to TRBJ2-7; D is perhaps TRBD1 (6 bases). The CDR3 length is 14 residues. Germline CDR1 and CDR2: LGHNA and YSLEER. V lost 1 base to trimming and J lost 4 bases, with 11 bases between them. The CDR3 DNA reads TGCGCCAGCAGCCAAGTGCTGGGGGCATACGAGCAGTACTTC. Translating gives CASSQVLGAYEQYF.

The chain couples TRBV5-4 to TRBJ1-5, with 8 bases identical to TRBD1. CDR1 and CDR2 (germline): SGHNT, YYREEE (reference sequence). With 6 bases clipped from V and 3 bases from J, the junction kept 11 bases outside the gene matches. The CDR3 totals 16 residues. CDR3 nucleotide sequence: TGTGCCAGCACTGGACAGGGCTGGGGTAACAATCAGCCCCAGCATTTT. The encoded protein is CASTGQGWGNNQPQHF.

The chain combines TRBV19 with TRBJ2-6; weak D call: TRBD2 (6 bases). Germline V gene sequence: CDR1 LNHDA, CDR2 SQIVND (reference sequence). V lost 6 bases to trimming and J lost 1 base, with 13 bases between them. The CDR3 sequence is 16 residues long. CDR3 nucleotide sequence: TGTGCCAGTAGGGAGGGTCCCGCTTCTGGGGCCAACGTCCTGACTTTC. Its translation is CASREGPASGANVLTF.

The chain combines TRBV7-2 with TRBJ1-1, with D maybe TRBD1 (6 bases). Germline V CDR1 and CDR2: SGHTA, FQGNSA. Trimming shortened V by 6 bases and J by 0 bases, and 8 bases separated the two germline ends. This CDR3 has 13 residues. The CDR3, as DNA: TGTGCCAGCAGAAGGACAGTGAACACTGAAGCTTTCTTT. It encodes CASRRTVNTEAFF.

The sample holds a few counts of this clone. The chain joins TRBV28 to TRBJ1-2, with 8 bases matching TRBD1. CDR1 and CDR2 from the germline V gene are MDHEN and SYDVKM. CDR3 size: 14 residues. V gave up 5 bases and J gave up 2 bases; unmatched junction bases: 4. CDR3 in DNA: TGTGCCAGCAGTCAGGGGGCGCGCAACTATGGCTACACCTTC. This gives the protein CASSQGARNYGYTF.

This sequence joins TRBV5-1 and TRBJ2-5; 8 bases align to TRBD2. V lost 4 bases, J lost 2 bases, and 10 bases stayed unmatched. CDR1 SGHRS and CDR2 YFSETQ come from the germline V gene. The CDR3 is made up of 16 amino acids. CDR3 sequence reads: CASSPWGLVGQETQYF. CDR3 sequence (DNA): TGCGCCAGCAGCCCCTGGGGACTAGTAGGGCAAGAGACCCAGTACTTC.

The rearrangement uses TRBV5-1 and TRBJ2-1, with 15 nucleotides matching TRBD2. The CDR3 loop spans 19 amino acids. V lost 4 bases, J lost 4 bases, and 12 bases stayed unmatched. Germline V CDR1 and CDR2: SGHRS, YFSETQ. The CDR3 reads CASSPWTSGRGMGYNEQFF. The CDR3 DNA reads TGCGCCAGCAGCCCTTGGACTAGCGGGAGGGGAATGGGGTACAATGAGCAGTTCTTC.

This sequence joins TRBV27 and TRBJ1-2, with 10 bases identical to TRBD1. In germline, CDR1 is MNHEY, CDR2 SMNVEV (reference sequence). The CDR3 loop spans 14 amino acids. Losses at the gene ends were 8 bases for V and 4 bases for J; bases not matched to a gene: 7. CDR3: CASRGTGARYGYTF. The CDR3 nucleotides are TGTGCCAGCCGCGGGACAGGGGCCCGCTATGGCTACACCTTC.

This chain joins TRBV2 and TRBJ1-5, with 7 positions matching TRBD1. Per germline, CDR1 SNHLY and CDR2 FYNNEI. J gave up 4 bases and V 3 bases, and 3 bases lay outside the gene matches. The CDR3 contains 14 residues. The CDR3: CASSEGQLNQPQHF. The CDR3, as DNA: TGTGCCAGCAGTGAGGGACAGCTAAATCAGCCCCAGCATTTT.

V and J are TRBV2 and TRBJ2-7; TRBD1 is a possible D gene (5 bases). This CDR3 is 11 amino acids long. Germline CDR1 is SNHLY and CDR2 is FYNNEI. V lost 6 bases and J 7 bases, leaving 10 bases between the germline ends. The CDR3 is CASRPPGEQYF. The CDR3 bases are TGTGCCAGCAGACCCCCAGGGGAGCAGTACTTC.